One and the same sample provided the 20 T cell receptor beta chains below, sequenced in a study of T cell responses to AZD1222 COVID-19 vaccine. Profiling relied on immunoSEQ multiplex PCR, and the TCRdb table lists in-frame clones only, not all of them. The data show just over 150,000 clones, around 86% seen once. The input for sequencing was peripheral blood, taken 28 days after the second AZD1222 dose. The receptors were sampled from an adult who received the AZD1222 COVID-19 vaccine.

The gene calls are TRBV9 and TRBJ1-3; TRBD1 is a possible D gene (5 bases). CDR1 SGDLS and CDR2 YYNGEE come from the germline V gene. V lost 0 bases and J 4 bases, leaving 14 bases between the germline ends. The CDR3 spans 16 residues. The CDR3 here is CASSVASGGAGNTIYF. CDR3 DNA: TGTGCCAGCAGCGTAGCGAGCGGGGGAGCAGGAAACACCATATATTTT.

J is TRBJ2-3 and V is TRBV5-1; D ambiguous. The V gene's germline CDR1 is SGHRS and CDR2 YFSETQ. Between the trimmed V and J ends, which lost 1 base and 5 bases, there was a span of 5 bases. The CDR3 is made up of 12 amino acids. CDR3 sequence: CASSLQEDTQYF. The CDR3 nucleotides are TGCGCCAGCAGCTTGCAGGAAGATACGCAGTATTTT.

The chain recombines TRBV19 with TRBJ1-1, with TRBD1 identical over 7 bases. After removal of 5 bases from V and 3 bases from J, the junction contained 3 bases not matched to a gene. The CDR3 length is 13 residues. CDR1 is LNHDA, CDR2 SQIVND, per germline (reference sequence). The chain's CDR3 is CASSDRVDTEAFF. CDR3 bases: TGTGCCAGTAGTGACAGGGTTGACACTGAAGCTTTCTTT.

This clone was seen more than once but under ten times. This chain uses TRBV19 with TRBJ1-2; D may be TRBD1 (5 bases). The CDR3 contains 14 residues. Germline-derived CDR1 and CDR2 are LNHDA and SQIVND (reference sequence). V was trimmed by 3 bases and J by 7 bases, leaving 15 bases between them. The DNA of the CDR3 is TGTGCCAGTAGTATCCGGGGCAGGGTGAGTGGCTACACCTTC. It specifies CASSIRGRVSGYTF. The whole variable domain, remainder taken from reference TRBV19 and TRBJ1-2, is DGGITQSPKYLFRKEGQNVTLSCEQNLNHDAMYWYRQDPGQGLRLIYYSQIVNDFQKGDIAEGYSVSREKKESFPLTVTSAQKNPTAFYLCASSIRGRVSGYTFGSGTRLTVV.

This chain joins TRBV28 and TRBJ2-7; tentatively, D is TRBD1 or TRBD2 (5 bases each). V lost 5 bases and J 2 bases, leaving 16 bases between the germline ends. The CDR3 covers 15 residues. Germline values: CDR1 MDHEN, CDR2 SYDVKM. This CDR3 reads CASSLPGPYTYEQYF. In DNA form, the CDR3 reads TGTGCCAGCAGTCTACCGGGACCCTATACCTACGAGCAGTACTTC.

This chain links TRBV5-1 with TRBJ2-6; D assignment may be TRBD1 or TRBD2 (5 bases each). V was cut by 5 bases and J by 1 base, with 10 bases left in between. Germline CDR1 SGHRS, CDR2 YFSETQ. CDR3 size: 15 residues. The DNA of the CDR3 is TGCGCCAGCAGTCCCGGGGCTTCTGGGGCCAACGTCCTGACTTTC. This gives the protein CASSPGASGANVLTF.

The chain combines TRBV28 with TRBJ1-6; D is possibly TRBD1 (5 bases). Germline V gene data show CDR1 as MDHEN and CDR2 as SYDVKM. V was clipped by 2 bases and J by 7 bases, with 12 bases between them. The CDR3 is 15 residues long. The CDR3 DNA reads TGTGCCAGCAGTTTAGGGGGGGAAGGGAATTCACCCCTCCACTTT. It is translated as CASSLGGEGNSPLHF. Full variable domain (remainder filled in from reference TRBV28 and TRBJ1-6): DVKVTQSSRYLVKRTGEKVFLECVQDMDHENMFWYRQDPGLGLRLIYFSYDVKMKEKGDIPEGYSVSREKKERFSLILESASTNQTSMYLCASSLGGEGNSPLHFGNGTRLTVT.

The rearrangement joins TRBV12-3 or TRBV12-4 to TRBJ2-7; TRBD1 might be the D (5 bases). The CDR3 covers 13 residues. Trimming removed 4 bases at V and 5 bases at J, with 12 bases between. The CDR3 bases are TGTGCCAGCAGTTCCAGGGAAGTGCACGAGCAGTACTTC. This sequence encodes CASSSREVHEQYF.

The chain links TRBV11-2 to TRBJ2-7; tentatively, D is TRBD1 (6 bases). Germline V gene lookup returns CDR1 SGHAT and CDR2 FQNNGV. Trimming cost V 1 base and J 7 bases, with 8 bases left between them. The CDR3 is made up of 12 amino acids. The CDR3 nucleotides are TGTGCCAGCAGCTTAGGGCAGGGGGAGCAGTACTTC. Protein: CASSLGQGEQYF.

The rearrangement uses TRBV5-8 and TRBJ2-5; 7 bases are shared with TRBD1. The length of the CDR3 is 16 residues. CDR1 is SGHTS and CDR2 is YDEGEE in the germline V gene. V lost 0 bases and J lost 3; bases outside the gene matches: 8. CDR3 bases: TGTGCCAGCAGCTTGGGACAGGGACAGCCTGAAGAGACCCAGTACTTC. Its protein product is CASSLGQGQPEETQYF.

CDR3 DNA: TGTGCCAGCAGTGGAACTCGACTAGCGGGGTCCACAGATACGCAGTATTTT. Its translation is CASSGTRLAGSTDTQYF. The V and J genes are TRBV6-1 and TRBJ2-3, with 11 bases fitting TRBD2. V dropped 4 bases and J dropped 2; count of bases not matched to a gene: 8. CDR1 and CDR2 from the germline V gene are MNHNS and SASEGT. CDR3 size: 17 residues.

V gene TRBV3-1 (or the pseudogene TRBV3-2) combines with J gene TRBJ1-2, with 9 bases matching TRBD1. Germline-derived CDR1 and CDR2 are LGHDT and YNNKEL (reference sequence). V lost 4 bases to trimming and J lost 8 bases; unmatched junction nucleotides: 11. This CDR3 has 15 amino acids. The CDR3, as DNA: TGTGCCAGCAGCCTCCGGGACAGGGCCAGGGGGGGCTACACCTTC. The encoded protein is CASSLRDRARGGYTF.

V is TRBV19 and J is TRBJ2-3, with 10 positions matching TRBD2. This CDR3 comprises 16 residues. Germline CDR1 LNHDA, CDR2 SQIVND (reference sequence). The J segment lost 2 bases and the V segment lost 4 bases, leaving 6 bases of the junction unmatched. CDR3 nucleotides: TGTGCCAGTAGTACCCCTAGCGGGAGACACACAGATACGCAGTATTTT. Amino acids: CASSTPSGRHTDTQYF.

This clone was seen a single time. CDR3 DNA: TGTGCCAGCAGCCGGGGGGGGGCTGTTAACTATGGCTACACCTTC. This sequence encodes CASSRGGAVNYGYTF. The chain couples TRBV7-2 to TRBJ1-2, with D possibly TRBD1 on 6 matching bases. This CDR3 spans 15 amino acids. Germline V gene data show CDR1 as SGHTA and CDR2 as FQGNSA. Trimming cost V 5 bases and J 1 base, with 14 bases left between them.

V and J are TRBV10-2 and TRBJ1-5; D uncertain. Trimming stripped 6 bases from V and 3 bases from J, with 6 bases between. The CDR3 contains 12 residues. The germline gives CDR1 WSHSY, CDR2 SAAADI. The CDR3 DNA follows: TGCGCCAGCAGCCAGGCCAATCAGCCCCAGCATTTT. It translates to CASSQANQPQHF.

The J gene is TRBJ1-2, the V gene TRBV5-6; 8 bases line up with TRBD1. Germline lookup yields CDR1 SGHDT and CDR2 YYEEEE. The CDR3 is 13 residues long. With 3 bases clipped from V and 8 bases from J, the junction kept 6 bases outside the gene matches. CDR3 in amino acids: CASSSTGGRGYTF. The CDR3 region has the DNA TGTGCCAGCAGCTCCACAGGGGGAAGAGGCTACACCTTC.

The V gene is TRBV6-2 or TRBV6-3, the J gene TRBJ2-4; tentatively, D is TRBD1 or TRBD2 (7 bases each). CDR1 is MNHEY and CDR2 is SVGEGT in the germline V gene. The CDR3 is made up of 18 amino acids. Deletions cut 5 bases from V and 7 bases from J, with 27 bases between. CDR3 nucleotide sequence: TGTGCCAGCAGTGCCAACAGGGGTCAAACCTTCGGGGGGAACATTCAGTACTTC. As protein: CASSANRGQTFGGNIQYF.

This chain connects TRBV4-1 to TRBJ2-7; D gene unclear. V shed 2 bases and J shed 6 bases, with 11 bases lying between them. Germline V lookup: CDR1 MGHRA, CDR2 YSYEKL. This CDR3 has 13 amino acids. As DNA, the CDR3 is TGCGCCAGCAGCCAAACGGAGTATTCCGAGCAGTACTTC. It encodes CASSQTEYSEQYF.

The chain couples TRBV27 to TRBJ1-1, with a weak D call TRBD1 (6 bases). This CDR3 is built from 13 residues. CDR1 is MNHEY and CDR2 is SMNVEV in the germline V gene (reference sequence). Trimming left V 7 bases short and J 0 bases short, with 9 bases between. The CDR3 DNA is TGTGCCAGCACACAGGGATTGAACACTGAAGCTTTCTTT. It is translated as CASTQGLNTEAFF.

The V call is TRBV3-1 (or the pseudogene TRBV3-2), the J call TRBJ2-1; D is unresolved. The CDR3 consists of 12 residues. Germline assignment: CDR1 LGHDT and CDR2 YNNKEL (reference sequence). With 0 bases removed from V and 10 bases from J, the gap between germline ends came to 7 bases. CDR3 bases: TGTGCCAGCAGCCAAGATGTGCGGGAGCAGTTCTTC. Translation: CASSQDVREQFF.